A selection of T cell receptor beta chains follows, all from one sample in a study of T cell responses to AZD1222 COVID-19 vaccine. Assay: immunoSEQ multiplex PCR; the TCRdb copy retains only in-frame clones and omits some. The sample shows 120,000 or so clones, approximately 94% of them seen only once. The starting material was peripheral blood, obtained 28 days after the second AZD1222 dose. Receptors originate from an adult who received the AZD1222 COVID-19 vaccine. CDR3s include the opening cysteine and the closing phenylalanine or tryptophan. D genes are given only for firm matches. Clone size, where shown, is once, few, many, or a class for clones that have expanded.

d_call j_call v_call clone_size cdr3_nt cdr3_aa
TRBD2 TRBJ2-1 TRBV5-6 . TGTGCCAGCAGCAAAATCCTACTAGCGGGCTACAATGAGCAGTTCTTC CASSKILLAGYNEQFF
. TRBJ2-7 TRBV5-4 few TGTGCCAGCGGGGCCCCGACTGGGAGGAAGGAGCAGTACTTC CASGAPTGRKEQYF
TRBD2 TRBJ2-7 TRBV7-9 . TGTGCCAGCAGCCCCAATACGCGACTAGCGGGGCCCTACGAGCAGTACTTC CASSPNTRLAGPYEQYF
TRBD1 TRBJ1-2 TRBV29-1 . TGCAGCGTTGAACCACTCCAACCGGGACAGGGGAACGGCTACACCTTC CSVEPLQPGQGNGYTF
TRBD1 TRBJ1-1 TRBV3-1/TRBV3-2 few TGTGCCAGCAGCCCACGGACAGGCAGCACTGAAGCTTTCTTT CASSPRTGSTEAFF
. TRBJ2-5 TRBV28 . TGTGCCGGTCGGCGACTAGACCAAGAGACCCAGTACTTC CAGRRLDQETQYF
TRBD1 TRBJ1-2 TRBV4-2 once TGTGCCAGCAGGCCCCCTGGACAGGGGGCGTCGGGCTACACCTTC CASRPPGQGASGYTF
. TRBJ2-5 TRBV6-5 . TGTGCCAGCAGGTGGGGACTCCTAGAGACCCAGTACTTC CASRWGLLETQYF
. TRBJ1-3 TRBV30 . TGTGCCTGGGCGCCGAGCGCGGGGTTCTCTGGAAACACCATATATTTT CAWAPSAGFSGNTIYF
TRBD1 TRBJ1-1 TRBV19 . TGTGCCAGTAGGATACAGGGGGCACCCATACCTGAAGCTTTCTTT CASRIQGAPIPEAFF